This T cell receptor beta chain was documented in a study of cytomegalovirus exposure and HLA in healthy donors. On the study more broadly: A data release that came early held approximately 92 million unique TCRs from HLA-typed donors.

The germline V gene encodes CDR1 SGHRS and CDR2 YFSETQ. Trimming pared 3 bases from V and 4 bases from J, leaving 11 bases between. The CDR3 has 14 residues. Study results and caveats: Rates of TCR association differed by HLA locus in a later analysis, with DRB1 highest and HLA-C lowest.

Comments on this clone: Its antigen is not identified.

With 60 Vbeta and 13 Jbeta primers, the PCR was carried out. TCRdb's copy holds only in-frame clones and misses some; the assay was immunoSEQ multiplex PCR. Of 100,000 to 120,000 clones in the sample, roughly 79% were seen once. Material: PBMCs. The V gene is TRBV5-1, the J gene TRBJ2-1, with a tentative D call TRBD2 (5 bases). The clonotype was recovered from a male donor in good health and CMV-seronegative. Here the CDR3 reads CASSSSGIYNEQFF. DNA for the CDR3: TGCGCCAGCAGCTCCAGCGGCATTTACAATGAGCAGTTCTTC.